This is a list of T cell receptor beta chains from one sample in a study of naive and memory T cell subsets. Using its own MiXCR run on the UMI-ligation and nested PCR reads, TCRdb lists one record per CDR3 protein. The sample includes tens of thousands of distinct CDR3 sequences, approximately 10% of them seen just once. Sequencing was performed on central memory CD8+ T cells from blood. The receptors shown here come from a human donor in good health. Both conserved end residues are part of each CDR3. A D gene is named only where the DNA matches it firmly. Not every row has a clone size; where given, it reads once, few, many or a size class.

D: -; size: many; V: TRBV6-2/TRBV6-3; J: TRBJ1-5; DNA: TGTGCCAGCAGTTACCGTTTGGGAGGGGATCAGCCCCAGCATTTT; CDR3: CASSYRLGGDQPQHF
D: -; size: -; V: TRBV20-1; J: TRBJ2-5; DNA: TGCAGTGCTAGAGTATACGAGAAGGAAGGGATGGGGGAGACCCAGTACTTC; CDR3: CSARVYEKEGMGETQYF
D: -; size: many; V: TRBV28; J: TRBJ1-4; DNA: TGTGCCAGCAGACTAGAGGACAGTTTTAATGAAAAACTGTTTTTT; CDR3: CASRLEDSFNEKLFF
D: TRBD2; size: few; V: TRBV19; J: TRBJ2-2; DNA: TGTGCCAGTAGTATTGGGCCGCGGGAGGTTACCGGGGAGCTGTTTTTT; CDR3: CASSIGPREVTGELFF
D: -; size: many; V: TRBV7-8; J: TRBJ2-7; DNA: TGTGCCAGCAGCTCTGGCTTCGGGCTAGGGAACCCTCGCGAGCAGTACTTC; CDR3: CASSSGFGLGNPREQYF
D: -; size: many; V: TRBV20-1; J: TRBJ2-2; DNA: TGCAGTGCTAGAGAGGCAGAGGACACCGGGGAGCTGTTTTTT; CDR3: CSAREAEDTGELFF
D: TRBD2; size: many; V: TRBV4-2; J: TRBJ2-7; DNA: TGTGCCAGCAGCCAAGAGGGAACGGGAGGGCCGGGCGAGCAGTACTTC; CDR3: CASSQEGTGGPGEQYF
D: -; size: few; V: TRBV27; J: TRBJ2-6; DNA: TGTGCCAGCAGTTTAGCGGCTGGGGCCAACGTCCTGACTTTC; CDR3: CASSLAAGANVLTF
D: TRBD1; size: -; V: TRBV6-1; J: TRBJ2-1; DNA: TGTGCCAGCAGTGAGGAGGCAGGGGGCGAGGATGAGCAGTTCTTC; CDR3: CASSEEAGGEDEQFF
D: TRBD2; size: -; V: TRBV6-4; J: TRBJ2-1; DNA: TGTGCCAGCAGGGGTGAGGCGGGAGGGTACAATGAGCAGTTCTTC; CDR3: CASRGEAGGYNEQFF
D: TRBD1; size: many; V: TRBV28; J: TRBJ1-5; DNA: TGTGCCATCGACAACCCGGGACAGGAGAACAATCAGCCCCAGCATTTT; CDR3: CAIDNPGQENNQPQHF
D: -; size: few; V: TRBV28; J: TRBJ1-5; DNA: TGTGCCAGCAGTTTATTGGGTCGGGAGCCCCAGCATTTT; CDR3: CASSLLGREPQHF
D: -; size: many; V: TRBV5-1; J: TRBJ2-3; DNA: TGCGCCAGCAGCGGTTCGGGGGAGCTGGCTACGCAGTATTTT; CDR3: CASSGSGELATQYF
D: -; size: -; V: TRBV27; J: TRBJ2-7; DNA: TGTGCCAGCAGTGCAGGGGTGTTCTACGAGCAGTACTTC; CDR3: CASSAGVFYEQYF
D: -; size: -; V: TRBV19; J: TRBJ2-7; DNA: TGTGCCAGTAGTATATTTGACCGGGGTTCCTACGAGCAGTACTTC; CDR3: CASSIFDRGSYEQYF
D: -; size: -; V: TRBV6-4; J: TRBJ2-7; DNA: TGTGCCAGCAGTGTCGACGGGGGCAGCTCCTACGAGCAGTACTTC; CDR3: CASSVDGGSSYEQYF
D: -; size: few; V: TRBV6-5; J: TRBJ1-5; DNA: TGTGCCAGCAGTTACTCGAGGAGCAATCAGCCCCAGCATTTT; CDR3: CASSYSRSNQPQHF
D: TRBD1; size: few; V: TRBV15; J: TRBJ2-7; DNA: TGTGCCACCAGCAATCCAGGGGGCTACGAGCAGTACTTC; CDR3: CATSNPGGYEQYF
D: -; size: many; V: TRBV12-3/TRBV12-4; J: TRBJ2-2; DNA: TGTGCCAGCAGTTTCTCCGGGCTCGAGCTGTTTTTT; CDR3: CASSFSGLELFF
D: -; size: few; V: TRBV10-3; J: TRBJ1-6; DNA: TGTGCCATCAGTGATCCAGGGGTTAATTCACCCCTCCACTTT; CDR3: CAISDPGVNSPLHF
D: -; size: few; V: TRBV29-1; J: TRBJ2-7; DNA: TGCAGCGTACTAACCCGGGAGAGTAGCTCCTACGAGCAGTACTTC; CDR3: CSVLTRESSSYEQYF
D: -; size: few; V: TRBV6-5; J: TRBJ1-2; DNA: TGTGCCAGCAGTTACGAGGGACCCTATGGCTACACCTTC; CDR3: CASSYEGPYGYTF
D: TRBD1; size: few; V: TRBV20-1; J: TRBJ2-7; DNA: TGCAGTGCTTTACCTCCGGGACAGGGGGCATCTCTTTTCTCCTACGAGCAGTACTTC; CDR3: CSALPPGQGASLFSYEQYF
D: -; size: few; V: TRBV28; J: TRBJ1-5; DNA: TGTGCCAGCAGTCCAGGGACTCAGCCCCAGCATTTT; CDR3: CASSPGTQPQHF
D: -; size: many; V: TRBV20-1; J: TRBJ2-5; DNA: TGCAGTGCTAGTGTTCACGCTCCCAAGACCCAGTACTTC; CDR3: CSASVHAPKTQYF
D: -; size: many; V: TRBV20-1; J: TRBJ2-5; DNA: TGCAGTGCCCAGGACTGGATAGAAGAGACCCAGTACTTC; CDR3: CSAQDWIEETQYF
D: TRBD1; size: few; V: TRBV6-2/TRBV6-3; J: TRBJ2-5; DNA: TGTGCCAGCAGTTTTCGACAGGGGGCAGAGACCCAGTACTTC; CDR3: CASSFRQGAETQYF
D: -; size: few; V: TRBV7-9; J: TRBJ2-7; DNA: TGTGCCAGCAGCTTGTATATAGCCGAGCAGTACTTC; CDR3: CASSLYIAEQYF
D: -; size: many; V: TRBV30; J: TRBJ2-7; DNA: TGTGCCTGGAGTCGCCCAGTAGCGGACATCTCCTACGAGCAGTACTTC; CDR3: CAWSRPVADISYEQYF
D: -; size: -; V: TRBV11-3; J: TRBJ2-3; DNA: TGTGCCAGCAGCTTAAGGAGGGGCGGCTACACAGATACGCAGTATTTT; CDR3: CASSLRRGGYTDTQYF
D: -; size: medium-sized; V: TRBV29-1; J: TRBJ2-5; DNA: TGCAGCGTTGATAACATCCAAGAGACCCAGTACTTC; CDR3: CSVDNIQETQYF
D: -; size: few; V: TRBV4-3; J: TRBJ2-7; DNA: TGCGCCAGCAGCCACAAAGTACAGGGCGACGGCTCCTACGAGCAGTACTTC; CDR3: CASSHKVQGDGSYEQYF
D: TRBD1; size: -; V: TRBV4-1; J: TRBJ2-7; DNA: TGCGCCAGCAGCCAGGTCGCCGGGACAGACGACTACGAGCAGTACTTC; CDR3: CASSQVAGTDDYEQYF
D: -; size: many; V: TRBV27; J: TRBJ2-7; DNA: TGTGCCAGCCACGGAGGCCGTCTTGACGAGCAGTACTTC; CDR3: CASHGGRLDEQYF
D: -; size: -; V: TRBV12-3/TRBV12-4; J: TRBJ2-1; DNA: TGTGCCAGCAGCTCTAGTGGGTATCCCGACTACAATGAGCAGTTCTTC; CDR3: CASSSSGYPDYNEQFF
D: -; size: few; V: TRBV28; J: TRBJ1-2; DNA: TGTGCCAGCAGTTTATACGTAGGGGCAGGGCACTATGGCTACACCTTC; CDR3: CASSLYVGAGHYGYTF
D: -; size: -; V: TRBV6-6; J: TRBJ2-7; DNA: TGTGCCAGCAGTTACAACCCGGGACTGGCCTACGAGCAGTACTTC; CDR3: CASSYNPGLAYEQYF
D: -; size: many; V: TRBV29-1; J: TRBJ2-1; DNA: TGCAGCGTTGTTCCGGGGGGCCTTGAGCAGTTCTTC; CDR3: CSVVPGGLEQFF
D: -; size: many; V: TRBV24-1; J: TRBJ2-3; DNA: TGTGCCACCAGTGATAGTTTGGGGGGCACAGATACGCAGTATTTT; CDR3: CATSDSLGGTDTQYF